This is a list of T cell receptor beta chains from one sample in a study of blood T cell repertoires in COVID-19. The method was immunoSEQ multiplex PCR; TCRdb's version includes in-frame clones alone and lacks a portion of them. In the table there are some 200,000 clones, 80% to 90% of which are singletons. Input material: peripheral blood. The receptor set was obtained from a woman between 40 and 55 years old with COVID-19, enrolled during active disease. Each CDR3 is given with its conserved first and last residue. Each record gives: J gene, clone size, D gene, V gene, CDR3 protein, CDR3 DNA. The D gene is left open where the match is weak. A clone size is listed for some rows: how often the clone was seen (once, few, many), or a class if it is expanded.

TRBJ1-1	.	TRBD1	TRBV27	CASSLFGTGGGPEAFF	TGTGCCAGCAGTTTATTCGGGACAGGGGGAGGACCTGAAGCTTTCTTT
TRBJ1-3	.	TRBD1	TRBV3-1/TRBV3-2	CASSQGPTGGDSGNTIYF	TGTGCCAGCAGCCAAGGACCCACAGGGGGGGACTCTGGAAACACCATATATTTT
TRBJ2-2	once	.	TRBV13	CASSGTSNTGELFF	TGTGCCAGCTCTGGGACATCGAACACCGGGGAGCTGTTTTTT
TRBJ1-2	.	.	TRBV19	CASMDRSYGYTF	TGTGCCAGTATGGACAGATCCTATGGCTACACCTTC
TRBJ1-6	few	TRBD1	TRBV2	CASSRDRIRHNSPLHF	TGTGCCAGCAGCCGGGACAGGATTAGGCATAATTCACCCCTCCACTTT
TRBJ1-1	.	TRBD1	TRBV5-4	CANSNRGGMNTEAFF	TGTGCCAACTCAAACAGGGGCGGCATGAACACTGAAGCTTTCTTT
TRBJ1-2	.	.	TRBV2	CASSEQGRYGYTF	TGTGCCAGCAGTGAGCAGGGCCGCTATGGCTACACCTTC
TRBJ1-2	.	TRBD1	TRBV3-1/TRBV3-2	CASSQDRGQSYYGYTF	TGTGCCAGCAGCCAGGACAGGGGGCAAAGTTACTATGGCTACACCTTC
TRBJ2-5	once	.	TRBV5-4	CASSSPGVQETQYF	TGTGCCAGCAGCTCTCCGGGGGTGCAAGAGACCCAGTACTTC
TRBJ1-5	.	.	TRBV28	CASSEYSNQPQHF	TGTGCCAGCAGTGAGTATAGCAATCAGCCCCAGCATTTT
TRBJ2-5	.	.	TRBV11-2	CASSLGGGAKKTQYF	TGTGCCAGCAGCTTGGGTGGGGGGGCCAAAAAGACCCAGTACTTC
TRBJ2-5	.	TRBD2	TRBV4-2	CASSPMTGGIQETQYF	TGTGCCAGCAGCCCCATGACGGGGGGGATACAAGAGACCCAGTACTTC
TRBJ1-1	.	.	TRBV7-6	CASSLDQQPNTEAFF	TGTGCCAGCAGCTTAGATCAACAGCCGAACACTGAAGCTTTCTTT
TRBJ1-1	.	.	TRBV5-5	CASSAEVRTEAFF	TGTGCCAGCAGTGCGGAGGTCAGGACTGAAGCTTTCTTT
TRBJ2-7	.	.	TRBV29-1	CSVTQTGDEQYF	TGCAGCGTAACTCAAACCGGGGACGAGCAGTACTTC
TRBJ2-5	.	.	TRBV5-1	CASSLRGQETQYF	TGCGCCAGCAGCTTGCGGGGCCAAGAGACCCAGTACTTC
TRBJ1-2	.	TRBD1	TRBV5-1	CASRDRASTNYGYTF	TGCGCCAGCAGGGACAGGGCCTCAACTAACTATGGCTACACCTTC
TRBJ1-5	.	.	TRBV3-1/TRBV3-2	CASSQGQNRQHF	TGTGCCAGCAGCCAAGGACAGAACAGGCAGCATTTT
TRBJ1-2	.	TRBD1	TRBV6-5	CASSYDGTGNGYTF	TGTGCCAGCAGTTACGACGGGACAGGGAATGGCTACACCTTC
TRBJ1-3	few	.	TRBV20-1	CSLGAGNTIYF	TGCAGTTTAGGGGCTGGAAACACCATATATTTT
TRBJ1-5	.	.	TRBV3-1/TRBV3-2	CASSPGQRRGNQPQHF	TGTGCCAGCAGCCCTGGACAGCGACGAGGCAATCAGCCCCAGCATTTT
TRBJ1-1	once	TRBD1	TRBV27	CASRESYWTGGIDTEAFF	TGTGCCAGCAGGGAATCGTATTGGACAGGGGGAATAGACACTGAAGCTTTCTTT
TRBJ2-1	.	TRBD2	TRBV7-3	CASSPKNSGSYNEQFF	TGTGCCAGCAGCCCGAAAAATAGCGGGAGCTACAATGAGCAGTTCTTC
TRBJ1-5	.	.	TRBV28	CASSPPRLQGPSNQPQHF	TGTGCCAGCAGTCCCCCACGTTTGCAGGGGCCTAGCAATCAGCCCCAGCATTTT
TRBJ1-2	.	.	TRBV27	CASSARRADGYTF	TGTGCCAGCAGCGCTCGGAGGGCCGATGGCTACACCTTC
TRBJ2-2	.	.	TRBV24-1	CATSDLGGGPTNTGELFF	TGTGCCACCAGTGATTTGGGAGGAGGGCCTACGAACACCGGGGAGCTGTTTTTT
TRBJ2-1	.	TRBD2	TRBV5-6	CASSPRGQSSGSSYEQFF	TGTGCCAGCAGCCCCCGGGGGCAGTCTAGCGGGAGTTCTTATGAGCAGTTCTTC
TRBJ2-1	once	.	TRBV2	CASSVTGGNEQFF	TGTGCCAGCAGTGTTACCGGGGGCAATGAGCAGTTCTTC
TRBJ2-2	.	.	TRBV24-1	CATSVRVNTGELFF	TGTGCCACCAGTGTACGGGTTAACACCGGGGAGCTGTTTTTT